These 14 T cell receptor beta chains share one sample of origin, sequenced in a study of post-analysis software for immune sequencing data. Overall study results and limits: In patients, TRBV5-6, TRBV5-1 and TRBV20-1 belonged to five TRBV segments found more frequently than in controls.

Their target antigens are unknown. Unique-molecular-identifier-tagged TCR beta cDNA libraries were used. TCRdb called the PCR reads again in MiXCR, with one record for every CDR3 protein. The table includes 500,000 to 600,000 distinct CDR3 sequences, roughly 46% detected once. The sequencing input was blood. The receptors stem from a girl aged 5-17 years with multiple sclerosis.

The chain recombines TRBV5-1 with TRBJ2-7, with 8 bases identical to TRBD1. This CDR3 is built from 15 residues. From germline, CDR1 is SGHRS and CDR2 YFSETQ. J gave up 2 bases and V 4 bases, and 8 bases lay outside the gene matches. The CDR3 spells CASSPDRGVTYEQYF. CDR3 DNA sequence: TGCGCCAGCAGCCCCGACAGGGGAGTGACCTACGAGCAGTACTTC.

The table lists this clonotype with a few counts. V usage is TRBV5-1 and J usage is TRBJ2-7; the D is unclear. The V and J ends lost 6 bases and 3 bases respectively, with 16 bases between them. CDR3 length: 14 residues. The germline V gene encodes CDR1 SGHRS and CDR2 YFSETQ. The chain's CDR3 is CASKSNDGSYEQYF. The CDR3 DNA follows: TGCGCCAGCAAATCCAATGACGGCAGCTACGAGCAGTACTTC.

For the CDR3, the DNA is TGTGCCAGCAGCCCCCAAGGAGGGAGGGGATACAATGAGCAGTTCTTC. Its translation is CASSPQGGRGYNEQFF. The chain joins TRBV7-8 to TRBJ2-1; TRBD2 aligns across 7 bases. The CDR3 has 16 residues. V trimming: 5 bases; J trimming: 4 bases; junction bases outside the gene matches: 11. In germline, CDR1 is SGHVS, CDR2 FQNEAQ.

The chain links TRBV5-1 to TRBJ2-7, with D tentatively TRBD1 or TRBD2 (6 bases each). The CDR3 has 15 amino acids. V was cut by 0 bases and J by 3 bases, with 13 bases left in between. The germline CDR1 and CDR2 sequences are SGHRS and YFSETQ. The CDR3 bases are TGCGCCAGCAGCTTGGAGGGGGGACAACTCTACGAGCAGTACTTC. It specifies CASSLEGGQLYEQYF.

The CDR3 loop reads CASSPTQATGDTQYF. In nucleotides, the CDR3 is TGCGCCAGCAGCCCTACGCAGGCCACGGGGGATACGCAGTATTTT. V usage is TRBV5-1 and J usage is TRBJ2-3; tentative D call: TRBD2 (5 bases). Germline V lookup: CDR1 SGHRS, CDR2 YFSETQ. CDR3 length: 15 amino acids. V was shortened by 4 bases and J by 6 bases, with 18 bases between the two germline ends.

There are many counts of this clonotype. The junction does not match germline at one end; this may be a read error. The V call is TRBV5-1, the J call TRBJ2-5, with 7 bases fitting TRBD1. The CDR3 totals 14 residues. Germline values: CDR1 SGHRS, CDR2 YFSETQ. The CDR3 region is CASSLRDSQETQYF. CDR3 nucleotide sequence: TGTGCCAGCAGTCTCCGGGACAGCCAAGAGACCCAGTACTTC.

The sample holds a few counts of this clonotype. The rearrangement uses TRBV5-1 and TRBJ1-2, with D hard to call. The CDR3 runs to 14 residues. The V gene's germline CDR1 is SGHRS and CDR2 YFSETQ. Trimming removed 1 base at V and 0 bases at J, with 7 bases between. CDR3 sequence (DNA): TGCGCCAGCAGCTTGATCAGCACTAACTATGGCTACACCTTC. Its protein is CASSLISTNYGYTF.

The chain employs TRBV28 and TRBJ2-5; 11 bases map to TRBD2. The CDR3 contains 14 residues. The V gene's germline CDR1 is MDHEN and CDR2 SYDVKM. The ends lost 6 bases at V and 6 bases at J; junction bases unmatched: 6. The CDR3 nucleotides read TGTGCCAGCAGCCTACCTAGCGGGGGGAAGACCCAGTACTTC. Protein: CASSLPSGGKTQYF. The whole variable domain, filled in from reference TRBV28 and TRBJ2-5, reads DVKVTQSSRYLVKRTGEKVFLECVQDMDHENMFWYRQDPGLGLRLIYFSYDVKMKEKGDIPEGYSVSREKKERFSLILESASTNQTSMYLCASSLPSGGKTQYFGPGTRLLVL.

The CDR3 bases are TGTGCCAGCACCTCGGGGGACCAAGAGACCCAGTACTTC. It encodes CASTSGDQETQYF. The chain combines TRBV12-3 or TRBV12-4 with TRBJ2-5; perhaps TRBD2 as D (6 bases). The V and J ends lost 7 bases and 0 bases respectively, with 9 bases between them. The CDR3 is 13 amino acids.

This clonotype was observed a handful of times. V gene TRBV6-5 combines with J gene TRBJ2-7; D may be TRBD1 (6 bases). CDR1 and CDR2 (germline): MNHEY, SVGAGI. This CDR3 spans 15 amino acids. The ends were cut back, 0 bases at V and 2 bases at J, with 11 bases in the middle. In nucleotides, the CDR3 is TGTGCCAGCAGTTACTCGAGCTGGACAGCCTACGAGCAGTACTTC. This sequence encodes CASSYSSWTAYEQYF.

This clonotype was seen a handful of times. The chain carries TRBV13 and TRBJ1-1; TRBD1 is a possible D gene (5 bases). This CDR3 contains 15 residues. Per germline, CDR1 PRHDT and CDR2 FYEKMQ (reference sequence). V was pared by 4 bases and J by 6 bases, with 18 bases between. CDR3 sequence: CASSSTGAGRAEAFF. The DNA for the CDR3 is TGTGCCAGCAGCTCCACGGGTGCAGGCAGGGCTGAAGCTTTCTTT.

The chain combines TRBV20-1 with TRBJ2-3; TRBD2 agrees at 8 bases. CDR3 size: 14 residues. Germline V gene data show CDR1 as DFQATT and CDR2 as SNEGSKA (reference sequence). Unmatched junction bases numbered 5, after V lost 3 bases and J lost 3 bases. Here the CDR3 reads CSASSGVTTDTQYF. Here the CDR3 DNA reads TGCAGTGCTAGTAGCGGGGTGACAACAGATACGCAGTATTTT.

This clonotype was counted between two and nine times. The chain uses TRBV29-1 and TRBJ2-3; D is uncertain. This CDR3 region has 12 residues. Germline CDR1 reads SQVTM; CDR2 reads ANQGSEA. Trimming left V 7 bases short and J 6 bases short, with 14 bases between. The CDR3 DNA reads as TGCAGCGCGATCGGGCGGTGGGATACGCAGTATTTT. Protein: CSAIGRWDTQYF.

The sample holds a few counts of this clonotype. The chain combines TRBV3-1 with TRBJ2-2, with D tentatively TRBD2 (6 bases). The germline gives CDR1 LGHDT, CDR2 YNNKEL (reference sequence). This CDR3 spans 15 amino acids. V lost 1 base and J lost 5, with 11 bases in between. This CDR3 reads CASSQVGGGTGELFF. The CDR3 nucleotides read TGTGCCAGCAGCCAAGTTGGGGGAGGAACCGGGGAGCTGTTTTTT.